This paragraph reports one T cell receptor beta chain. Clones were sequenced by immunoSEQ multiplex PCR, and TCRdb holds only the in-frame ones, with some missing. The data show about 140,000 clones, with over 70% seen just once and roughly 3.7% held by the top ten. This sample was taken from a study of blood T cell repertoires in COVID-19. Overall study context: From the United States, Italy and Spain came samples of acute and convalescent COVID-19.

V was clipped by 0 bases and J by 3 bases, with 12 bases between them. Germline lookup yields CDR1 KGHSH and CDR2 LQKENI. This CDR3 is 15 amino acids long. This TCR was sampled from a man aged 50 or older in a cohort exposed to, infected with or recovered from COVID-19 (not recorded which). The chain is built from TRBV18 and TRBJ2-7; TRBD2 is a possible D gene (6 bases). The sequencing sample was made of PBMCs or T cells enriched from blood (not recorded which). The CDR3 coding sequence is TGTGCCAGCTCACCACCGGGACTGGAGTTCTACGAGCAGTACTTC. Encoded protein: CASSPPGLEFYEQYF.